This entry concerns a single TCR beta chain. What it recognizes is unknown. Data came from immunoSEQ multiplex PCR; TCRdb stores just in-frame clones and leaves some out. The sample lists approximately 76,000 clones, over 75% occurring once. This specimen belongs to a study of OX40 agonist ivuxolimab in advanced cancers. Whole-study results and caveats: Expanded clones belonging to CD8+ T cells outnumbered, on average, those of CD4+. Among some nonresponders, normalized T-cell clonal expansion was also low. Clones of CD4+ and CD8+ blood T cells grew by week 6 at doses of 0.1 to 3.0 mg/kg.

The CDR3 contains 14 residues. Germline V gene sequence: CDR1 LNHDA, CDR2 SQIVND (reference sequence). The J segment lost 4 bases and the V segment lost 10 bases, leaving 10 bases of the junction unmatched. The source is an adult with an advanced solid tumor such as melanoma, head and neck, liver or kidney cancer. The chain uses TRBV19 and TRBJ2-7; 10 bases align to TRBD2. The sequences come from CD4+ or CD8+ T cells sorted from blood, collected in a trial of the OX40 agonist ivuxolimab. CDR3 in DNA: TGTGCCACCCGTGGAATAGCGGGGGGTTACGAGCAGTACTTC. It is translated as CATRGIAGGYEQYF.